The sequence of this T cell receptor (beta chain) was determined in a study of regulatory T cells in long-lasting Graves disease. This CDR3 region has 13 residues. The V gene's germline CDR1 is MDHEN and CDR2 SYDVKM. Trimming removed 3 bases at V and 8 bases at J, with 13 bases between. Combining iRepertoire HTBI primers with Arm-PCR of CDR3 regions, the authors built TCR beta libraries. TCRdb reprocessed the multiplex PCR reads via MiXCR and lists one record per CDR3 protein. The sample has over 650,000 distinct CDR3 sequences; 25% to 35% are singletons. At least ten counts were recorded for this clonotype. The antigen is unknown. This sample's time point: persistent/refractory GD, antithyroid drugs over 5 years with positive TRAb. After RNA was extracted from PBMCs, the TCR library was made from it. Xi'an, China, was home to the endocrinology department that provided patients. Into tubes containing EDTA, roughly 8.3 milliliters of peripheral blood were drawn.

Study-wide results and limits: Compared with new cases, persistent Graves' patients showed reduced TCR diversity.

V usage is TRBV28 and J usage is TRBJ1-2; D is unresolved. The source of this sequence is a female donor with Graves disease. The sequencing here drew on peripheral blood mononuclear cells (PBMCs), taken when the disease was refractory, from a patient treated with antithyroid drugs. The CDR3 region has the DNA TGTGCCAGCAGTTTCGCTCGGACGGGGGGCTACACCTTC. Its translation is CASSFARTGGYTF.